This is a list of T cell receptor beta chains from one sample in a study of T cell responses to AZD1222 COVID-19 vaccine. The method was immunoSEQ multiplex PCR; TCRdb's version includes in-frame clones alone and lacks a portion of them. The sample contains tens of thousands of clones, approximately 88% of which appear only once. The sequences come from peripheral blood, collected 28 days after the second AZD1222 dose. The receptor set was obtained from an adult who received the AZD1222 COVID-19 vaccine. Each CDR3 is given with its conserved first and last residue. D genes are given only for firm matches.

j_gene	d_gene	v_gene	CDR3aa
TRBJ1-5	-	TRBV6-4	CASSDLQGQPQHF
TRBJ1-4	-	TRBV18	CASSPDRQGYNEKLFF
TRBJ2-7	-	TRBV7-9	CASSLQGPYEQYF
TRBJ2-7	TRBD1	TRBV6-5	CASRTRTGSYEQYF
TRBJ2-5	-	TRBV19	CASGGGQRRETQYF
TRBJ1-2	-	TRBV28	CASRDGYYGYTF
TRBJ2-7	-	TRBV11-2	CASSLGSGPTYEQYF
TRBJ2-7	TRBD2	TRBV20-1	CSASRASSGGLNEQYF
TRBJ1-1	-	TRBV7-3	CASSLSPPGSGDTEAFF
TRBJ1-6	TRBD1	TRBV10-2	CASSQGVYNSPLHF
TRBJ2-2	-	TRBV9	CASSVSPVQVNTGELFF
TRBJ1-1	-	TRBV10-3	CAISRSRRDTEAFF
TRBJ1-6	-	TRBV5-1	CASSLVWGGNSPLHF
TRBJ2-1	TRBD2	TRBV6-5	CASSWTSGGILGFF
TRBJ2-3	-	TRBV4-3	CASSQGVGRNTDTQYF
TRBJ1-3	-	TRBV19	CASLKAGTGNTIYF
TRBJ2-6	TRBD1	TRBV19	CASSPKGQMKPGANVLTF
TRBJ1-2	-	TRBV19	CASRRDTANYGYTF
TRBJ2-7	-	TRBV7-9	CASSLAPYQGYEQYF
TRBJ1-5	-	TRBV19	CATRSQRSPNQPQHF
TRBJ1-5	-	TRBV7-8	CATSGMGQPQHF
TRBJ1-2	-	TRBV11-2	CASSFLTTEYGYTF
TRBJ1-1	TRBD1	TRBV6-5	CASKSGQGGTEAFF
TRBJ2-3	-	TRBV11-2	CASSLESFAANTDTQYF
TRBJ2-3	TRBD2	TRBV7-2	CASSSWVGGSTDTQYF
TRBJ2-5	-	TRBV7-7	CASSLGGAPYQETQYF
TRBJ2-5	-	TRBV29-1	CSVEEGQETQYF
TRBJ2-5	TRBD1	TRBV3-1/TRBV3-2	CASSQGPGGAGETQYF
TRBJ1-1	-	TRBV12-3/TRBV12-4	CASSFQLNTEAFF
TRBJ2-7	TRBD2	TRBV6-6	CASSSGSGREDF
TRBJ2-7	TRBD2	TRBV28	CASNSGRVPHEQYF
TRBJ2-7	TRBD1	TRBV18	CASSPTGTGFYEQYF
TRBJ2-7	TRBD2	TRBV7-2	CASSPRSGAREQYF
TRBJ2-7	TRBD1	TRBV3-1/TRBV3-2	CASSKEGQGSPYEQYF
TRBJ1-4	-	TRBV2	CASSFGLRGEKLFF
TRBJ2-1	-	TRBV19	CASSNSQKGYNEQFF
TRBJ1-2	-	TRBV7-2	CASSFNRAEGGYTF
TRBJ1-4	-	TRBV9	CASSETPHNEKLFF
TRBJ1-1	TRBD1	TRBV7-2	CASSITGTGALEAFF
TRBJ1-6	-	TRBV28	CASSLNASPLHF
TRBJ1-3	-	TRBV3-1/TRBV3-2	CATEGYSGNTIYF
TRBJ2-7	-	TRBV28	CASSGGLLGEQYF
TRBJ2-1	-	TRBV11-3	CASSLDRDRPRDEQFF
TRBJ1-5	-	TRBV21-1	CASSKEAARGNQPQHF
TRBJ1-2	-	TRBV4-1	CASSQPVGLYGYTF
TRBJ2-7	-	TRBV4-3	CASSQVWNPSYEQYF
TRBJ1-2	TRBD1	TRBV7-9	CASSLYSPGQAGGYTF
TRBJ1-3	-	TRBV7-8	CASSLLAPGNTIYF